This is a list of T cell receptor beta chains from one sample in a study of cytomegalovirus exposure and HLA in healthy donors. Measured with immunoSEQ multiplex PCR; TCRdb has only the in-frame clones, and not every one. The table for this sample gives some 200,000 clones. Sequencing used PBMCs. The receptors were sampled from a boy aged 10-17 years in good health and CMV-seronegative. Both conserved end residues are part of each CDR3. Each record gives: D gene, CDR3 length, J gene, V gene, CDR3 DNA, CDR3 protein. D genes are given only for firm matches.

d_call: .
cdr3_length: 14
j_call: TRBJ1-2
v_call: TRBV29-1
cdr3_nt: TGCAGCGTTGAAGATCGGGCGGGTAACTATGGCTACACCTTC
cdr3_aa: CSVEDRAGNYGYTF

d_call: .
cdr3_length: 14
j_call: TRBJ2-7
v_call: TRBV6-1
cdr3_nt: TGTGCCAGCAGGACCAGGGGCAGGGACGACGAGCAGTACTTC
cdr3_aa: CASRTRGRDDEQYF

d_call: .
cdr3_length: 16
j_call: TRBJ2-2
v_call: TRBV6-4
cdr3_nt: TGTGCCAGCCGTTTAAGTTCCATAGAGAACACCGGGGAGCTGTTTTTT
cdr3_aa: CASRLSSIENTGELFF

d_call: TRBD1
cdr3_length: 15
j_call: TRBJ2-7
v_call: TRBV4-2
cdr3_nt: TGTGCCAGCAGCCCCGTGGGACAGGGTGAGTGGGAGCAGTACTTC
cdr3_aa: CASSPVGQGEWEQYF

d_call: .
cdr3_length: 14
j_call: TRBJ2-3
v_call: TRBV15
cdr3_nt: TGTGCCACCAGCAGAGACAGGGTGGCAGATACGCAGTATTTT
cdr3_aa: CATSRDRVADTQYF

d_call: TRBD1
cdr3_length: 14
j_call: TRBJ1-2
v_call: TRBV7-9
cdr3_nt: TGTGCCAGCAGCTCCGAGGGCAGGGGGTCCGGCTACACCTTC
cdr3_aa: CASSSEGRGSGYTF

d_call: .
cdr3_length: 15
j_call: TRBJ1-2
v_call: TRBV7-9
cdr3_nt: TGTGCCAGCAGCTTTGGTCCCACGGACTCCTATGGCTACACCTTC
cdr3_aa: CASSFGPTDSYGYTF

d_call: .
cdr3_length: 14
j_call: TRBJ2-1
v_call: TRBV6-6
cdr3_nt: TGTGCCAGCAGTTACCCCCCCGGTGCTAATGAGCAGTTCTTC
cdr3_aa: CASSYPPGANEQFF

d_call: TRBD2
cdr3_length: 15
j_call: TRBJ2-1
v_call: TRBV7-9
cdr3_nt: TGTGCCAGCAGCTTAGGGGGACTAGGGGACAATGAGCAGTTCTTC
cdr3_aa: CASSLGGLGDNEQFF

d_call: .
cdr3_length: 14
j_call: TRBJ1-4
v_call: TRBV2
cdr3_nt: TGTGCCAGCAGTGAAGGGGCCGGCCCTGAAAAACTGTTTTTT
cdr3_aa: CASSEGAGPEKLFF

d_call: TRBD1
cdr3_length: 14
j_call: TRBJ1-3
v_call: TRBV6-5
cdr3_nt: TGTGCCACTGCCCAGGGGGCCACTGGAAACACCATATATTTT
cdr3_aa: CATAQGATGNTIYF

d_call: .
cdr3_length: 13
j_call: TRBJ1-1
v_call: TRBV4-2
cdr3_nt: TGTGCCAGCAGCCAAGATGGGCCCACTGAAGCTTTCTTT
cdr3_aa: CASSQDGPTEAFF

d_call: .
cdr3_length: 16
j_call: TRBJ2-2
v_call: TRBV5-6
cdr3_nt: TGTGCCAGCAGCTTGCGTGGGGCGGGGTACACCGGGGAGCTGTTTTTT
cdr3_aa: CASSLRGAGYTGELFF

d_call: .
cdr3_length: 14
j_call: TRBJ1-3
v_call: TRBV9
cdr3_nt: TGTGCCAGCAGCGTAGAAAACTTCGGAAACACCATATATTTT
cdr3_aa: CASSVENFGNTIYF

d_call: .
cdr3_length: 17
j_call: TRBJ2-7
v_call: TRBV12-2
cdr3_nt: TGTGCAAGTCGCTTAGCGGGGAAGGCTAGCGGAGCCTACGAGCAGTACTTC
cdr3_aa: CASRLAGKASGAYEQYF

d_call: .
cdr3_length: 15
j_call: TRBJ1-5
v_call: TRBV7-9
cdr3_nt: TGTGCCAGCAGCTCAGACAAGGGGCCCCTCGGGCCCCAGCATTTT
cdr3_aa: CASSSDKGPLGPQHF

d_call: TRBD2
cdr3_length: 14
j_call: TRBJ2-1
v_call: TRBV2
cdr3_nt: TGTGCCAGCAATGAAGCGGGGGGGCTTGGTGAGCAGTTCTTC
cdr3_aa: CASNEAGGLGEQFF

d_call: TRBD1
cdr3_length: 15
j_call: TRBJ1-5
v_call: TRBV4-1
cdr3_nt: TGCGCCAGCAGCCAAGAGGGGACAGGGAGACAGCCCCAGCATTTT
cdr3_aa: CASSQEGTGRQPQHF

d_call: .
cdr3_length: 16
j_call: TRBJ1-5
v_call: TRBV4-1
cdr3_nt: TGCGCCAGCAGCCAAGAGGGGTGGGGGGAGTATCAGCCCCAGCATTTT
cdr3_aa: CASSQEGWGEYQPQHF

d_call: TRBD1
cdr3_length: 16
j_call: TRBJ1-6
v_call: TRBV9
cdr3_nt: TGTGCCAGCAGCCTTGGTACGGGACAGCATAATTCACCCCTCCACTTT
cdr3_aa: CASSLGTGQHNSPLHF

d_call: TRBD2
cdr3_length: 17
j_call: TRBJ2-1
v_call: TRBV2
cdr3_nt: TGTGCCAGCAGCATCTCACCTAGCGGGGGGGCCTTGGATGAGCAGTTCTTC
cdr3_aa: CASSISPSGGALDEQFF

d_call: TRBD2
cdr3_length: 16
j_call: TRBJ2-5
v_call: TRBV27
cdr3_nt: TGTGCCAGCAAACCTAGCGGGGGGCCCTACAAAGAGACCCAGTACTTC
cdr3_aa: CASKPSGGPYKETQYF

d_call: .
cdr3_length: 14
j_call: TRBJ1-2
v_call: TRBV6-5
cdr3_nt: TGTGCCAGCAGTTACTCTCCAGGCCCCTATGGCTACACCTTC
cdr3_aa: CASSYSPGPYGYTF

d_call: .
cdr3_length: 14
j_call: TRBJ1-2
v_call: TRBV6-5
cdr3_nt: TGTGCCAGCAGTTACTCGTCTCCCCCCTATGGCTACACCTTC
cdr3_aa: CASSYSSPPYGYTF

d_call: .
cdr3_length: 15
j_call: TRBJ1-6
v_call: TRBV6-4
cdr3_nt: TGTGCCAGCAGTGCCAAGGACGGGGGGGATTCACCCCTCCACTTT
cdr3_aa: CASSAKDGGDSPLHF

d_call: .
cdr3_length: 14
j_call: TRBJ1-5
v_call: TRBV27
cdr3_nt: TGTGCCAGCAGTCTGGGCCCTTCCGGCCAGCCCCAGCATTTT
cdr3_aa: CASSLGPSGQPQHF

d_call: .
cdr3_length: 14
j_call: TRBJ2-3
v_call: TRBV6-5
cdr3_nt: TGTGCCAGCAGTTACAGGGCGGGGGCCACCTCGCAGTATTTT
cdr3_aa: CASSYRAGATSQYF

d_call: TRBD1
cdr3_length: 15
j_call: TRBJ1-1
v_call: TRBV5-4
cdr3_nt: TGTGCCAGCAGCTTGGGGACAGGGCGCGGCGATGAAGCTTTCTTT
cdr3_aa: CASSLGTGRGDEAFF

d_call: .
cdr3_length: 17
j_call: TRBJ2-5
v_call: TRBV7-3
cdr3_nt: TGTGCCAGCAGCTTATATTACGGGAGGGGGCCTGAAGAGACTCAGTACTTC
cdr3_aa: CASSLYYGRGPEETQYF

d_call: .
cdr3_length: 16
j_call: TRBJ2-1
v_call: TRBV5-6
cdr3_nt: TGTGCCAGCAGACAACAAAACAGGGGAGCGGGCAATGAGCAGTTCTTC
cdr3_aa: CASRQQNRGAGNEQFF

d_call: TRBD2
cdr3_length: 19
j_call: TRBJ2-2
v_call: TRBV4-2
cdr3_nt: TGTGCCAGCAGCCAAGATATGAGGACTAGCGGGGGGGGCACCGGGGAGCTGTTTTTT
cdr3_aa: CASSQDMRTSGGGTGELFF

d_call: TRBD2
cdr3_length: 16
j_call: TRBJ2-3
v_call: TRBV5-1
cdr3_nt: TGCGCCAGCACCGACGGGGGGGGACGAGGCACAGATACGCAGTATTTT
cdr3_aa: CASTDGGGRGTDTQYF

d_call: .
cdr3_length: 14
j_call: TRBJ1-5
v_call: TRBV13
cdr3_nt: TGTGCCAGCAGCTTAGGGCAGGGGAATCAGCCCCAGCATTTT
cdr3_aa: CASSLGQGNQPQHF

d_call: TRBD1
cdr3_length: 15
j_call: TRBJ1-6
v_call: TRBV6-1
cdr3_nt: TGTGCCAGCAGTGAGCGTCGACAGGGTAATTCACCCCTCCACTTT
cdr3_aa: CASSERRQGNSPLHF

d_call: .
cdr3_length: 14
j_call: TRBJ2-3
v_call: TRBV7-7
cdr3_nt: TGTGCTAGCGGCCCTGGGGGCCAGACAGATACGCAGTATTTT
cdr3_aa: CASGPGGQTDTQYF

d_call: .
cdr3_length: 13
j_call: TRBJ2-1
v_call: TRBV6-5
cdr3_nt: TGTGCCAGCAGTTACTCTAGTGCGGATGAGCAGTTCTTC
cdr3_aa: CASSYSSADEQFF

d_call: .
cdr3_length: 13
j_call: TRBJ1-2
v_call: TRBV13
cdr3_nt: TGTGCCAGCAGAGGAGGGGTTAACTATGGCTACACCTTC
cdr3_aa: CASRGGVNYGYTF

d_call: TRBD1
cdr3_length: 18
j_call: TRBJ2-1
v_call: TRBV2
cdr3_nt: TGTGCCAGCAGTGACTTACTGTTGGACAGGGAGCTTTACAATGAGCAGTTCTTC
cdr3_aa: CASSDLLLDRELYNEQFF

d_call: TRBD1
cdr3_length: 15
j_call: TRBJ1-4
v_call: TRBV4-3
cdr3_nt: TGCGCCAGCAGCCAATGGACAGGGCCAAATGAAAAACTGTTTTTT
cdr3_aa: CASSQWTGPNEKLFF

d_call: TRBD2
cdr3_length: 19
j_call: TRBJ2-5
v_call: TRBV5-1
cdr3_nt: TGCGCCAGCAGCACCGCGGGACTAGCGGGGGCCGGTGGTCAAGAGACCCAGTACTTC
cdr3_aa: CASSTAGLAGAGGQETQYF

d_call: .
cdr3_length: 13
j_call: TRBJ1-4
v_call: TRBV19
cdr3_nt: TGTGCCAGTCTCGCAGGGCATAATGAAAAACTGTTTTTT
cdr3_aa: CASLAGHNEKLFF

d_call: TRBD1
cdr3_length: 14
j_call: TRBJ2-5
v_call: TRBV7-2
cdr3_nt: TGTGCCAGCAGCCGTGACAGGGGCCAAGAGACCCAGTACTTC
cdr3_aa: CASSRDRGQETQYF

d_call: .
cdr3_length: 15
j_call: TRBJ2-7
v_call: TRBV7-9
cdr3_nt: TGTGCCAGCAGCTCCCTGAGGGAGAGCTCCTACGAGCAGTACTTC
cdr3_aa: CASSSLRESSYEQYF

d_call: .
cdr3_length: 13
j_call: TRBJ1-5
v_call: TRBV11-2
cdr3_nt: TGTGCCAGCAGCTTAGAGGGCTACCAGCCCCAGCATTTT
cdr3_aa: CASSLEGYQPQHF

d_call: TRBD2
cdr3_length: 13
j_call: TRBJ2-5
v_call: TRBV19
cdr3_nt: TGTGCCAGTAGTACTAGCGGGGGGGAGACCCAGTACTTC
cdr3_aa: CASSTSGGETQYF

d_call: TRBD1
cdr3_length: 14
j_call: TRBJ1-4
v_call: TRBV19
cdr3_nt: TGTGCCAGTACAGGGGGAGGAGTAGCTGAAAAACTGTTTTTT
cdr3_aa: CASTGGGVAEKLFF

d_call: .
cdr3_length: 14
j_call: TRBJ1-2
v_call: TRBV2
cdr3_nt: TGTGCCACCACAGGGACACCTACTAACTATGGCTACACCTTC
cdr3_aa: CATTGTPTNYGYTF

d_call: TRBD1
cdr3_length: 16
j_call: TRBJ1-1
v_call: TRBV13
cdr3_nt: TGTGCCAGCAGCTCATCTCCGGGACAGGGATTAACTGAAGCTTTCTTT
cdr3_aa: CASSSSPGQGLTEAFF